This record looks at one TCR beta chain sequence and its context. Its antigen is not identified. This sample is part of a study of T cells after yellow fever vaccination. One entry per CDR3 protein, called by TCRdb with MiXCR from the 5' RACE reads. The profile covers 400,000 to 450,000 distinct CDR3 sequences, with over 15% appearing a single time and roughly a sixth taken by the ten largest. Whole-study results and caveats: Post-booster reappearance was seen for most primary-vaccination clones (around 96% CD4, around 89% CD8).

Trimming took 4 bases from V and 10 from J, leaving 13 bases between them. The CDR3 extends over 12 amino acids. The germline V gene has CDR1 LGHNA and CDR2 YSLEER. The TCR comes from a young man who received the YFV17D yellow fever vaccine. The starting material was PBMCs, obtained before the yellow fever booster vaccination. The V gene is TRBV4-3, the J gene TRBJ1-1; D ambiguous. This CDR3 reads CASSLSGVGAFF. In nucleotides, the CDR3 is TGCGCCAGCAGCCTCTCCGGCGTCGGAGCTTTCTTT.